This TCR beta chain was captured by sequencing in a study of cytomegalovirus exposure and HLA in healthy donors (TCRdb year 2017). Context from the whole study: An earlier analysis of some 550 of the donors reported more than 250 Gb of sequence data and more than 90 million unique TCR beta sequences from 190 million or so T cells. In an earlier analysis of 587 of the donors, high-throughput TCR beta sequencing was used to judge whether each TCR beta V gene segment behaved as functional or pseudogenic. A separate validation cohort of over 95 different subjects was used in addition to the approximately 640-subject first cohort. A later genetic analysis used genome-wide SNP genotypes for about 60% of the roughly 700 donors, treating that subset as a discovery cohort. To study patterns of TCR occurrence, a later analysis re-analyzed previously published TCR beta repertoires from around 670 donors and added high-resolution HLA genotyping. The study aimed to test whether signatures of past pathogen exposure could be identified by cataloging public T cell receptors. The genetic ancestry cluster associated with self-reported Caucasian donors included about 81% of the roughly 360 genotyped donors. Four to six DR-DQ haplotypes were handled as single units for association and clustering, since linkage in the cohort was strong. The later analysis used no new phenotypic data to find candidate immune exposures, relying instead on TCR beta sequences and their occurrence across donors. HLA typing included class I and class II loci at four-digit resolution. Every repertoire in the discovery cohort had been generated on one and the same sequencing platform. Donor age, sex, ethnicity and CMV serostatus were compiled alongside the repertoire data. Typing coverage differed by locus: A, B, C, DRB1 and DQB1 were typed in about 620-640 donors, DQA1 in 500 to 550, DPA1 in nearly 610, and DPB1 in just under 490. To predict cytomegalovirus infection status, the study brought together high-throughput TCR immunosequencing, statistical association of individual TCRs with disease status, and machine learning. The T cell repertoires of 666 subjects were profiled by immunosequencing and related to cytomegalovirus serostatus. An early release that covered approximately 600 HLA-typed donors contained approximately 300 gigabases of sequencing data and around 80 million unique TCR sequences. Across approximately 400 genotyped donors of the cohort, an average of about 220,000 unique TCR beta nucleotide sequences per donor were sequenced, and roughly 17% of those sequences were non-productive.

The CDR3 holds 14 amino acids from the cysteine to the phenylalanine. The DNA shown is the 42-base CDR3, in frame from base 1. The CDR1 and CDR2 encoded by the germline V gene (reference sequence) are LNHDA and SQIVND. Germline trimming amounts to 5 bases on V and 10 bases on J, with 9 as the count of junction bases outside the gene matches. Study-wide findings and limitations: Strong co-occurrence of HLA alleles, especially DR and DQ, made assigning TCR associations to individual alleles difficult. While some public TCRs were present in many individuals, most TCR sequences turned up only very rarely across donors. Because the 87-base-pair reads could not distinguish some IMGT-functional V segments, including TRBV6-2 and TRBV6-3, those segments were excluded. In an earlier analysis of around 600 of the donors, most TCR beta V segments were observed in productive rearrangements about 90% or about 30% of the time, broadly matching IMGT annotations. A later genetic analysis reported fewer N-insertions in productive TCRs among donors in an Asian-associated ancestry cluster than the approximately 670-donor mean. Because counts were too low, seventeen rarely observed V segments, including chromosome 9 orphons, were excluded from the earlier analysis of 587 of the donors. A further reported finding was that TCR beta sequences accurately predicted the HLA-A and HLA-B alleles for most subjects in the first cohort. Several of the top co-occurrence clusters appeared to be linked to parvovirus B19, influenza, CMV and Epstein-Barr virus, according to a later analysis. Because HLA typing was missing for some donors at each locus, association tests included only the typed subset. Correlated functional status among segregating V segments might reflect linkage disequilibrium, but an unknown experimental factor could not be ruled out. A cluster of highly shared sequence variants was judged likely to be a technical artifact of the sequencing pipeline. In a later analysis, TCR association rates were found to vary across HLA loci, with the most associated TCRs seen for DRB1 alleles and the fewest for HLA-C alleles. In a later analysis, HLA-associated TCR beta chains were found to be more clonally expanded and to have lower generation probabilities than equally common non-associated chains. A few of the identified cytomegalovirus-associated TCR beta chains were confirmed in vitro to be specific for cytomegalovirus antigens. An association between a missense DCLRE1C variant and V-gene and J-gene trimming of TCR beta chains was found in a later genetic analysis and replicated in an independent cohort. A later analysis associated about 17,000 TCR beta sequences with specific HLA alleles at a false discovery rate of 0.05. The study listed 164 TCR beta chains as associated with cytomegalovirus. Roughly uniform sequencing depth across donors was assumed in presence/absence analyses, although this assumption may not hold. Cytomegalovirus status was reported to be diagnosed by the classifier with high specificity and sensitivity in both the original and validation cohorts. CMV serostatus was the only immune exposure information available for the cohort. This cohort had only TCR beta chains sequenced, and the lack of alpha or paired-chain data limited which features could be detected. It was suggested by the authors that the approach could potentially be generalized to other disease states and immunological phenotypes. According to a later analysis, most CMV-associated TCR beta chains appeared to be HLA-restricted, and the HLA associations seemed to be driven largely by CMV exposure.

On this clone itself: The antigen it binds to is not known. Per-base qualities were not stored, and no clone one base away is much larger.

Library preparation was by the immunoSEQ multiplex PCR assay. For the multiplex PCR, a mixture combining 60 forward primers for TCR Vbeta segments and 13 reverse primers for TCR Jbeta segments was used. Amplification of the CDR3 region of rearranged TCR beta genes was performed with a multiplex PCR assay on genomic DNA. On the Illumina HiSeq System, the amplified TCR beta libraries were sequenced as 87-base-pair reads. The paper's data handling went like this. A later analysis counted tens of millions of unique TCR beta chains across the 670 or so repertoires, and about 10 million of these chains were shared by at least two donors. Raw reads were error-corrected and collapsed into unique sequences with a nearest-neighbor algorithm that merged closely related sequences to remove PCR and sequencing errors. CDR3 sequences were aligned to IMGT reference sequences to assign V, D and J gene segments. For a sequence to be retained, a match of at least six nucleotides to both a V gene segment and a J gene segment was required. A rearrangement counted as productive if the CDR3 had no stop codons and remained in frame with V and J, and every other rearrangement counted as non-productive. Following IMGT convention, CDR3 was defined as the stretch from the second conserved V-encoded cysteine up to the conserved J-encoded phenylalanine. Sequences without an unambiguous match to a single V gene segment were excluded from the earlier analysis of about 640 of the donors. In an earlier analysis of several hundred of the donors, V segments were called functional above 56.7% productive rearrangements and were called segregating when the between-donor standard deviation exceeded 5%. A statistical classification framework was built for diagnosing cytomegalovirus status from the catalog of TCR beta chain sequences. In a later analysis, V and J genes were assigned by comparing TCR nucleotide sequences against IMGT/GENE-DB human TR gene sequences. The TCRdist pipeline was used in a later analysis to assign CDR3 sequences and most-parsimonious VDJ recombination scenarios. In a later analysis, each TCR beta chain was defined by its CDR3 amino acid sequence together with its V-gene family, and reads without a unique V-gene family were excluded. In a later analysis, 450 to 600 highly shared, low-generation-probability nucleotide sequences were removed to address suspected cross-contamination and a sequencing artifact. For each public chain, a later analysis derived a clonal expansion index from normalized ranks of inferred template counts within each repertoire. In a later analysis, generation probabilities were computed using a VDJ recombination model fitted to out-of-frame rearrangements, and the results were checked against IGoR. In a later analysis, hypergeometric tests were used to score TCR-TCR, TCR-HLA and TCR-CMV co-occurrence, with a repertoire-size bias correction applied to TCR pairs. A later analysis estimated false discovery rates by permuting HLA or CMV assignments 20 times. In a later analysis, co-occurring TCRs were grouped using DBSCAN, with TCRdist sequence similarity added in when clustering inside HLA-allele-positive subsets. Co-occurrence clustering excluded repertoires with fewer than 30,000 or more than 120,000 public chains, plus five with anomalous nucleotide sharing. Imported from immuneACCESS, the table was reduced by TCRdb to in-frame sequences with V and J called. These copies leave out some clones; in studies compared against another copy, an unresolved V gene accounts for under half, and the cause of the remainder is not known. That table supplies the V and J calls and clone size; D and trimming were determined from the DNA. Within this sample are about 200,000 clones, with 65% to 80% of them counted one time only. Together, the top ten hold about 1.5% of the sample.

The cohort consisted of hundreds of healthy bone marrow donors. At the time of sampling, every cohort member was nominally healthy, though immune exposures that went unrecorded were likely present. The donor was CMV seronegative and was included in the group of under 450 seronegative cohort members. A peripheral blood sample was collected from each donor, and TCR beta sequencing was performed on peripheral blood mononuclear cells. The Qiagen DNeasy Blood Extraction Kit was used to extract genomic DNA from the blood cell samples. The receptor chain draws on TRBV19 and TRBJ2-1, with TRBD1 matching 9 junction bases. The sample was PBMCs. This receptor was identified in a man in his fifties in good health and CMV-seronegative. The CDR3 here reads CASSPLQGAGEQFF. In nucleotide form, the sequence is TGTGCCAGTAGTCCCTTACAGGGGGCAGGGGAGCAGTTCTTC.